Each of the 22 T cell receptor beta chains below was sequenced from the same sample in a study of glioma-infiltrating T cells after dendritic cell vaccination. Method: immunoSEQ multiplex PCR; TCRdb's copy keeps in-frame clones and lacks some. The sample has about 73,000 clones, about four fifths seen once. Material: blood, obtained before dendritic cell vaccination. The receptor set was obtained from a human donor with glioblastoma.

The sample holds a few counts of this clone. The genes are TRBV7-9 and TRBJ2-3, with 8 bases that match TRBD2. Trimming at V came to 6 bases and at J to 1 base, leaving 6 bases not matched to a gene. Germline assignment: CDR1 SEHNR and CDR2 FQNEAQ (reference sequence). The CDR3 extends over 15 amino acids. CDR3 in amino acids: CASRVGAGGTDTQYF. Here the CDR3 DNA reads TGTGCCAGCAGGGTGGGAGCGGGGGGCACAGATACGCAGTATTTT. Drawing the rest from reference TRBV7-9 and TRBJ2-3, the complete variable domain is DTGVSQNPRHKITKRGQNVTFRCDPISEHNRLYWYRQTLGQGPEFLTYFQNEAQLEKSRLLSDRFSAERPKGSFSTLEIQRTEQGDSAMYLCASRVGAGGTDTQYFGPGTRLTVL.

The chain carries TRBV7-2 and TRBJ1-4, with 9 bases identical to TRBD1. After removal of 5 bases from V and 7 bases from J, the junction contained 5 bases not matched to a gene. The germline V gene has CDR1 SGHTA and CDR2 FQGNSA. The CDR3 covers 14 residues. This CDR3 reads CASSTGGAGEKLFF. CDR3 in DNA: TGTGCCAGCAGCACAGGGGGCGCGGGTGAAAAACTGTTTTTT.

This clone was seen once. V and J are TRBV6-1 and TRBJ2-5; 9 positions match TRBD1. V shed 3 bases and J 7 bases; nucleotides not matched to a gene: 6. Germline V gives CDR1 MNHNS, CDR2 SASEGT. The CDR3 totals 14 residues. This CDR3 is CASSDRTGATTQYF. The DNA for the CDR3 is TGTGCCAGCAGTGATCGGACAGGGGCTACGACCCAGTACTTC.

In its sample, this clone was seen a few times. The chain has TRBV5-4 and TRBJ2-2; 15 positions agree with TRBD2. Germline V CDR1 and CDR2: SGHNT, YYREEE (reference sequence). V gave up 4 bases and J gave up 6 bases; unmatched junction bases: 4. The CDR3 has 16 amino acids. The CDR3: CASSPGLAGGPGELFF. The DNA of the CDR3 is TGTGCCAGCAGCCCAGGACTAGCGGGAGGGCCCGGGGAGCTGTTTTTT. The full variable domain, with the rest looked up from reference TRBV5-4 and TRBJ2-2, is ETGVTQSPTHLIKTRGQQVTLRCSSQSGHNTVSWYQQALGQGPQFIFQYYREEENGRGNFPPRFSGLQFPNYSSELNVNALELDDSALYLCASSPGLAGGPGELFFGEGSRLTVL.

CDR3: CASRGTVPNFPWYF. The CDR3 region has the DNA TGTGCCAGCAGAGGGACAGTTCCGAATTTCCCATGGTACTTC. The chain has TRBV6-1 and TRBJ2-4; 7 bases fit TRBD1. Germline V gene data show CDR1 as MNHNS and CDR2 as SASEGT. The V segment lost 6 bases and the J segment 15 bases; nucleotides outside the gene matches: 17. The CDR3 spans 14 residues.

The chain couples TRBV6-5 to TRBJ2-1; maybe TRBD2 (6 bases). Germline CDR1 is MNHEY and CDR2 is SVGAGI. The CDR3 sequence is 14 residues long. V gave up 6 bases and J gave up 7 bases, with 16 bases separating them. For the CDR3, the DNA is TGTGCCAGCAGCTCTACTAGCCGGGGGAATGAGCAGTTCTTC. Translation gives CASSSTSRGNEQFF.

This chain joins TRBV4-1 and TRBJ2-3, with D unresolved. This CDR3 spans 16 amino acids. The V end was cut by 0 bases, the J end by 2 bases, with 12 bases between. Germline V lookup: CDR1 MGHRA, CDR2 YSYEKL. The CDR3 here is CASSQEGYPTTDTQYF. CDR3 bases: TGCGCCAGCAGCCAAGAGGGCTACCCCACCACAGATACGCAGTATTTT.

The chain links TRBV30 to TRBJ2-3; 8 nucleotides align to TRBD2. The V segment lost 5 bases and the J segment 4 bases; nucleotides outside the gene matches: 11. CDR3 length: 15 amino acids. The germline gives CDR1 GTSNPN, CDR2 SVGIG (reference sequence). The CDR3 sequence: CAWGGSGSWADTQYF. Written as DNA, the CDR3 is TGTGCCTGGGGTGGGAGCGGGAGCTGGGCAGATACGCAGTATTTT. The variable domain in full, completed from reference TRBV30 and TRBJ2-3, reads SQTIHQWPATLVQPVGSPLSLECTVEGTSNPNLYWYRQAAGRGLQLLFYSVGIGQISSEVPQNLSASRPQDRQFILSSKKLLLSDSGFYLCAWGGSGSWADTQYFGPGTRLTVL.

The chain carries TRBV5-1 and TRBJ1-5, with D perhaps TRBD1 (6 bases). The CDR3 runs 14 residues. Trimming took off 3 bases at V and 6 bases at J, with 13 bases between the two ends. Germline loops: CDR1 SGHRS, CDR2 YFSETQ. The CDR3 spells CASSYEGGSQPQHF. Here the CDR3 DNA reads TGCGCCAGCAGCTATGAGGGGGGGAGTCAGCCCCAGCATTTT.

The table lists this clone with a few counts. Written as DNA, the CDR3 is TGTGCCAGCAGCTTACTTCAGGCAAGCAACGAGCAGTACTTC. This translates into CASSLLQASNEQYF. The rearrangement joins TRBV7-8 to TRBJ2-7; D uncertain. The CDR3 extends over 14 amino acids. V lost 2 bases and J lost 5, with 13 bases in between. From germline, CDR1 is SGHVS and CDR2 FQNEAQ.

The chain couples TRBV4-1 to TRBJ2-2; 11 bases line up with TRBD2. The ends lost 0 bases at V and 1 base at J; junction bases unmatched: 7. In germline, CDR1 is MGHRA, CDR2 YSYEKL. This CDR3 is built from 19 residues. The CDR3 DNA reads TGCGCCAGCAGCCAAGATACGGCCGGGACTAGCGGGAACACCGGGGAGCTGTTTTTT. The encoded protein is CASSQDTAGTSGNTGELFF.

This clone was seen just once. The genes are TRBV5-1 and TRBJ2-1; TRBD2 aligns across 14 bases. Germline lookup yields CDR1 SGHRS and CDR2 YFSETQ. There are 19 residues in the CDR3. Trimming removed 4 bases from V and 6 bases from J; junction bases left unmatched: 15. CDR3 in amino acids: CASSDGTSGSKLVGNEQFF. DNA of the CDR3: TGCGCCAGCAGCGACGGGACTAGCGGGAGTAAGCTTGTCGGCAATGAGCAGTTCTTC.

The rearrangement links TRBV6-1 to TRBJ1-2; D possibly corresponds to TRBD1 (5 bases). Trimming took off 4 bases at V and 6 bases at J, with 12 bases between the two ends. CDR1 is MNHNS, CDR2 SASEGT, per germline. This CDR3 has 13 residues. The CDR3 region is CASSVNQGNGYTF. As DNA, the CDR3 is TGTGCCAGCAGTGTCAATCAGGGTAATGGCTACACCTTC.

V gene TRBV2 combines with J gene TRBJ2-1; 10 bases are shared with TRBD2. The CDR3 length is 14 residues. Germline trimming cut 4 bases from V and 4 bases from J; bases unmatched to any gene: 1. From germline, CDR1 is SNHLY and CDR2 FYNNEI. In DNA, the CDR3 is TGTGCCAGCAGTGGGACTAGCGGTTACAATGAGCAGTTCTTC. It is translated as CASSGTSGYNEQFF. Full variable domain (missing parts from reference TRBV2 and TRBJ2-1): EPEVTQTPSHQVTQMGQEVILRCVPISNHLYFYWYRQILGQKVEFLVSFYNNEISEKSEIFDDQFSVERPDGSNFTLKIRSTKLEDSAMYFCASSGTSGYNEQFFGPGTRLTVL.

In this sample, this clone turned up a few times. The chain uses TRBV27 and TRBJ1-4; 10 bases line up with TRBD1. Germline V gene sequence: CDR1 MNHEY, CDR2 SMNVEV (reference sequence). V lost 10 bases and J lost 7; bases outside the gene matches: 12. The CDR3 contains 15 residues. The CDR3 DNA sequence: TGTGCCACCTGTCAATCCGGGACAGGGGTTGAAAAACTGTTTTTT. It specifies CATCQSGTGVEKLFF.

Concerning this clone: Other DNA sequences in this specimen translate into the identical CDR3. The V gene is TRBV5-6, the J gene TRBJ2-3, with 10 bases that match TRBD2. This CDR3 is built from 17 residues. J was trimmed by 3 bases and V by 1 base; bases with no gene match: 8. Per the germline V gene, CDR1 is SGHDT and CDR2 is YYEEEE. DNA for the CDR3: TGTGCCAGCAGCTTGAGGTCTAGCGGGAGAGGTACAGATACGCAGTATTTT. Its translation is CASSLRSSGRGTDTQYF.

This chain connects TRBV19 to TRBJ2-1, with TRBD2 identical over 13 bases. This CDR3 is 16 amino acids long. V was pared by 5 bases and J by 4 bases, with 5 bases of the junction left unmatched. Germline V CDR1 and CDR2: LNHDA, SQIVND (reference sequence). CDR3 sequence: CASSVTSGGPYNEQFF. The CDR3 DNA reads as TGTGCCAGTAGTGTGACTAGCGGGGGGCCTTACAATGAGCAGTTCTTC.

The V and J genes are TRBV25-1 and TRBJ1-5; 10 bases align to TRBD1. In germline, CDR1 is MGHDK, CDR2 SYGVNS. The CDR3 consists of 17 residues. Unmatched junction bases numbered 10, after V lost 4 bases and J lost 4 bases. The CDR3 DNA sequence: TGTGCCAGCAGTGCCCTACGAGGACAGGGGGAAAATCAGCCCCAGCATTTT. Encoded protein: CASSALRGQGENQPQHF. The full variable domain, in which reference TRBV25-1 and TRBJ1-5 provide the parts outside the CDR3, is EADIYQTPRYLVIGTGKKITLECSQTMGHDKMYWYQQDPGMELHLIHYSYGVNSTEKGDLSSESTVSRIRTEHFPLTLESARPSHTSQYLCASSALRGQGENQPQHFGDGTRLSIL.

This clone was recorded once. This sequence joins TRBV4-2 and TRBJ2-1, with TRBD2 identical over 10 bases. V was clipped by 0 bases and J by 8 bases; unmatched bases: 16. Germline CDR1 and CDR2: LGHNA and YNFKEQ. There are 19 residues in the CDR3. The CDR3 DNA reads TGTGCCAGCAGCCAAGAACGAAGGTCGAGCGGGGGGGCCAGGGATGAGCAGTTCTTC. It specifies CASSQERRSSGGARDEQFF.

The V gene is TRBV7-3, the J gene TRBJ2-2, with D perhaps TRBD2 (5 bases). The CDR3 runs 13 residues. Trimming shortened V by 0 bases and J by 10 bases, and 9 bases separated the two germline ends. Germline CDR1 reads SGHTA; CDR2 reads FQGTGA. CDR3 residues: CASSLTPGEELFF. DNA of the CDR3: TGTGCCAGCAGCTTAACACCCGGGGAGGAGCTGTTTTTT.

This rearrangement joins TRBV9 to TRBJ2-1; 7 nucleotides align to TRBD2. V gave up 3 bases and J gave up 0 bases; unmatched junction bases: 24. This CDR3 is 22 amino acids long. Germline V CDR1 and CDR2: SGDLS, YYNGEE. The CDR3 DNA sequence: TGTGCCAGCAGCGCCCTAATTTCGGGACTGAGCGGGACGATTAGCTCCTACAATGAGCAGTTCTTC. This encodes CASSALISGLSGTISSYNEQFF.

CDR3 DNA sequence: TGTGCCAGCTCACCTAAGGACAGGGTGCCCTATCAGCCCCAGCATTTT. It yields the protein CASSPKDRVPYQPQHF. The chain uses TRBV18 and TRBJ1-5, with 8 positions matching TRBD1. The CDR3 is made up of 16 amino acids. The germline V gene has CDR1 KGHSH and CDR2 LQKENI. V lost 3 bases, J lost 5 bases, and 9 bases stayed unmatched.